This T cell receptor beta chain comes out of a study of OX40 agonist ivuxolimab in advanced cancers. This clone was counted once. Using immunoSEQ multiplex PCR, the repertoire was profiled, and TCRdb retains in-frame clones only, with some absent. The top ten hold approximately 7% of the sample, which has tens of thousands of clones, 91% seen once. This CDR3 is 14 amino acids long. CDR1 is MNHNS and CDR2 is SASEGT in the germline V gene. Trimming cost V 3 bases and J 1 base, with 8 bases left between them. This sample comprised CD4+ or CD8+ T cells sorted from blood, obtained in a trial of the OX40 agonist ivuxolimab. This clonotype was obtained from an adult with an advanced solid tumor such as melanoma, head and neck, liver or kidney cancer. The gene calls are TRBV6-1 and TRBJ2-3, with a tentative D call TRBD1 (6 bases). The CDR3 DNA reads TGTGCCAGCAGTGACAGGGGTGGCACAGATACGCAGTATTTT. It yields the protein CASSDRGGTDTQYF.